These 25 T cell receptor beta chains originate from one sample sequenced in a study of blood T cells in healthy people across ages. Combining a sample-barcoded 5' primer with a J-beta primer mix, a second PCR ran for 7 to 11 cycles. TCRdb re-called the 5' RACE reads with MiXCR, one entry per CDR3 protein. The table records under 1 million distinct CDR3 sequences, more than 40% of them present only once. Specimen: blood. The receptors stem from a man aged 60 to 75 in good health.

This rearrangement joins TRBV20-1 to TRBJ2-5, with D possibly being TRBD2 (6 bases). Deletions cut 2 bases from V and 0 bases from J, with 22 bases between. Germline V gives CDR1 DFQATT, CDR2 SNEGSKA (reference sequence). The CDR3 sequence is 18 residues long. CDR3 protein: CSARLGPSSADYQETQYF. The CDR3 DNA reads as TGCAGTGCTAGATTGGGCCCCTCTAGCGCGGACTACCAAGAGACCCAGTACTTC.

This chain joins TRBV25-1 and TRBJ2-1, with 7 nucleotides matching TRBD1. Germline V gene sequence: CDR1 MGHDK, CDR2 SYGVNS. This CDR3 region has 18 residues. The V segment lost 2 bases and the J segment 5 bases; nucleotides outside the gene matches: 15. CDR3 in DNA: TGTGCCAGCAGTGAACTTAACAGGGGCCCCGATTTAAACAATGAGCAGTTCTTC. This sequence encodes CASSELNRGPDLNNEQFF.

The chain has TRBV20-1 and TRBJ2-4; 12 nucleotides align to TRBD2. The J call may be incorrect, as the DNA end agrees better with TRBJ2-7. The CDR3 contains 16 residues. Per germline, CDR1 DFQATT and CDR2 SNEGSKA (reference sequence). The CDR3 bases are TGCAGTGTAATCATACGGGCTAGCGGGGGGGCCTACGAGCAGTACTTC. It is translated as CSVIIRASGGAYEQYF.

The CDR3 DNA reads TGTGCCAGCAGTGAAGGGCGGCCGGGAGAGACCCAGTACTTC. Translating gives CASSEGRPGETQYF. V usage is TRBV25-1 and J usage is TRBJ2-5; D unresolved. V gave up 2 bases and J gave up 4 bases, with 11 bases separating them. CDR1 MGHDK and CDR2 SYGVNS come from the germline V gene. The CDR3 is made up of 14 amino acids.

To note about this clonotype: This may come from a read error, since a much larger clone is one base off. V is TRBV4-1 and J is TRBJ2-1, with TRBD2 matching 7 bases. Germline V gene data show CDR1 as MGHRA and CDR2 as YSYEKL. Trimming cost V 0 bases and J 9 bases; bases outside gene matches: 11. CDR3 size: 16 residues. CDR3 protein: CASSQERTSMNSEQFF. The DNA of the CDR3 is TGCGCCAGCAGCCAAGAACGGACTAGTATGAACAGTGAGCAGTTCTTC.

The rearrangement joins TRBV7-9 to TRBJ1-4; TRBD1 might be the D (5 bases). V was pared by 8 bases and J by 8 bases, with 12 bases between. The CDR3 loop spans 12 amino acids. Germline CDR1 and CDR2: SEHNR and FQNEAQ (reference sequence). CDR3 sequence: CASRSGREKLFF. As DNA, the CDR3 is TGTGCCAGCCGATCAGGGAGGGAAAAACTGTTTTTT.

This clonotype was picked up a small number of times. V usage is TRBV6-1 and J usage is TRBJ1-2; TRBD1 is a possible D gene (6 bases). V was cut by 6 bases and J by 3 bases, with 8 bases left in between. CDR1 and CDR2 (germline): MNHNS, SASEGT. The CDR3 has 12 amino acids. The CDR3 coding sequence is TGTGCCAGCAGGAGGACAGACTATGGCTACACCTTC. Translated, it gives CASRRTDYGYTF.

The chain carries TRBV6-6 and TRBJ1-2; 7 positions match TRBD1. With 8 bases clipped from V and 6 bases from J, the junction kept 6 bases outside the gene matches. Per germline, CDR1 MNHNY and CDR2 SVGAGI (reference sequence). This CDR3 contains 12 residues. The CDR3 sequence is CASGDREHGYTF. The CDR3 DNA reads TGTGCCAGCGGCGACAGGGAACATGGCTACACCTTC.

This clonotype was seen a handful of times. J is TRBJ2-5 and V is TRBV15; a weak D match, TRBD2 (6 bases). Trimming stripped 0 bases from V and 11 bases from J, with 13 bases between. Per germline, CDR1 LNHNV and CDR2 YYDKDF (reference sequence). This CDR3 has 13 residues. The CDR3 nucleotides read TGTGCCACCAGCAGAGATAAGACGGGAGAGCAGTACTTC. Residues: CATSRDKTGEQYF.

This chain joins TRBV5-1 and TRBJ2-4, with D unclear. Trimming left V 4 bases short and J 8 bases short, with 7 bases between. The CDR3 has 11 residues. CDR1 is SGHRS and CDR2 is YFSETQ in the germline V gene. CDR3 nucleotide sequence: TGCGCCAGCAGCGTAGGAGACATTCAGTACTTC. This sequence encodes CASSVGDIQYF.

This clonotype is a singleton in its sample. This chain links TRBV29-1 with TRBJ2-3, with TRBD2 matching over 7 bases. V lost 5 bases, J lost 2 bases, and 7 bases stayed unmatched. Germline loops: CDR1 SQVTM, CDR2 ANQGSEA. This CDR3 contains 14 residues. CDR3 bases: TGCAGCGTTAGCGGGGAACCGTTCACAGATACGCAGTATTTT. Protein product: CSVSGEPFTDTQYF.

This clonotype has only a few counts. The chain joins TRBV6-6 to TRBJ2-5; TRBD1 or TRBD2 may be the D gene (6 bases each). The DNA end lines up better with TRBJ2-7; the J call may be wrong. Germline assignment: CDR1 MNHNY and CDR2 SVGAGI (reference sequence). The CDR3 is made up of 17 amino acids. This chain's CDR3 is CASSYSRRAGDTYEQYF. The CDR3 DNA follows: TGTGCCAGCAGTTACTCGAGGAGGGCAGGGGATACCTACGAGCAGTACTTC.

The rearrangement uses TRBV12-3 or TRBV12-4 and TRBJ2-2; 7 nucleotides match TRBD1. V trimming: 4 bases; J trimming: 5 bases; junction bases outside the gene matches: 7. The length of the CDR3 is 15 residues. DNA for the CDR3: TGTGCCAGCAGTTCGACAGGGATGCGGACCGGGGAGCTGTTTTTT. It codes for CASSSTGMRTGELFF.

This rearrangement joins TRBV7-2 to TRBJ2-3; D remains unclear. Trimming cost V 2 bases and J 10 bases, with 13 bases left between them. Per germline, CDR1 SGHTA and CDR2 FQGNSA. CDR3 length equals 13 residues. The CDR3 DNA reads as TGTGCCAGCAGCTTACAGACGGAGATAGCGCAGTATTTT. Its protein product is CASSLQTEIAQYF.

The chain joins TRBV7-9 to TRBJ1-4; D is perhaps TRBD1 (6 bases). Trimming shortened V by 5 bases and J by 0 bases, and 16 bases separated the two germline ends. CDR3 length: 17 amino acids. Germline V CDR1 and CDR2: SEHNR, FQNEAQ (reference sequence). The CDR3 spells CASSPGHHPATNEKLFF. The CDR3 bases are TGTGCCAGCAGCCCGGGACACCACCCTGCAACTAATGAAAAACTGTTTTTT. The entire variable domain, with the rest obtained from reference TRBV7-9 and TRBJ1-4, is as follows: DTGVSQNPRHKITKRGQNVTFRCDPISEHNRLYWYRQTLGQGPEFLTYFQNEAQLEKSRLLSDRFSAERPKGSFSTLEIQRTEQGDSAMYLCASSPGHHPATNEKLFFGSGTQLSVL.

This clonotype was counted between two and nine times. V is TRBV4-3 and J is TRBJ2-1; D gene uncertain. Germline V gene lookup returns CDR1 LGHNA and CDR2 YSLEER. The CDR3 runs to 17 residues. Trimming stripped 0 bases from V and 0 bases from J, with 12 bases between. Written as DNA, the CDR3 is TGCGCCAGCAGCCAAGAGCTGGGCTTTAGCTCCTACAATGAGCAGTTCTTC. Its protein is CASSQELGFSSYNEQFF.

Of note for this clonotype: Its ends do not fully match the called genes, so a read error is possible. The chain joins TRBV5-1 to TRBJ2-6, with a tentative D call TRBD1 (5 bases). CDR3 length: 15 amino acids. Per the germline V gene, CDR1 is SGHRS and CDR2 is YFSETQ. CDR3 nucleotides: TGCGCCAGCAGCTTGGCCAACTCTGGGGCCAGCGTCCTGACTTTC. Translation gives CASSLANSGASVLTF. Drawing the rest from reference TRBV5-1 and TRBJ2-6, the complete variable domain is KAGVTQTPRYLIKTRGQQVTLSCSPISGHRSVSWYQQTPGQGLQFLFEYFSETQRNKGNFPGRFSGRQFSNSRSEMNVSTLELGDSALYLCASSLANSGASVLTFGAGSRLTVL.

The chain combines TRBV4-3 with TRBJ1-4; TRBD1 aligns across 9 bases. Germline assignment: CDR1 LGHNA and CDR2 YSLEER. V lost 3 bases, J lost 14 bases, and 10 bases stayed unmatched. The CDR3 length is 14 residues. In DNA, the CDR3 is TGCGCCAGCAGCCACCGGACAGGGGACCCGGGGCTGTTTTTT. It codes for CASSHRTGDPGLFF.

The V and J genes are TRBV7-6 and TRBJ2-7; a possible D gene is TRBD1 (6 bases). This CDR3 spans 16 amino acids. The germline V and J ends were trimmed by 5 bases and 2 bases, with 19 bases remaining between them. Per germline, CDR1 SGHVS and CDR2 FNYEAQ. For the CDR3, the DNA is TGTGCCAGCAGCCCCGTCCGGGACACCAGTACCTACGAGCAGTACTTC. This translates into CASSPVRDTSTYEQYF.

V and J are TRBV6-2 or TRBV6-3 and TRBJ2-2, with D tentatively TRBD1 or TRBD2 (5 bases each). Germline V gene data show CDR1 as MNHEY and CDR2 as SVGEGT. The CDR3 is 15 residues long. Trimming pared 6 bases from V and 3 bases from J, leaving 14 bases between. The DNA of the CDR3 is TGTGCCAGCAGCCCCGGGACCCTCCACACCGGGGAGCTGTTTTTT. Translated: CASSPGTLHTGELFF.

The chain has TRBV5-1 and TRBJ2-1, with a tentative D call TRBD1 (6 bases). The V end was cut by 6 bases, the J end by 1 base, with 17 bases between. Germline CDR1 is SGHRS and CDR2 is YFSETQ. The CDR3 consists of 16 residues. CDR3 nucleotide sequence: TGCGCCAGCACAACGGGACACCGAGCATCCTACAATGAGCAGTTCTTC. It codes for CASTTGHRASYNEQFF. The whole variable domain, filled in from reference TRBV5-1 and TRBJ2-1, reads KAGVTQTPRYLIKTRGQQVTLSCSPISGHRSVSWYQQTPGQGLQFLFEYFSETQRNKGNFPGRFSGRQFSNSRSEMNVSTLELGDSALYLCASTTGHRASYNEQFFGPGTRLTVL.

The J gene is TRBJ2-3, the V gene TRBV6-2 or TRBV6-3; D uncertain. Trimming pared 5 bases from V and 4 bases from J, leaving 10 bases between. CDR1 and CDR2 from the germline V gene are MNHEY and SVGEGT. The CDR3 contains 13 residues. CDR3 coding DNA: TGTGCCAGCAGTCCAACCAACGCAGATACGCAGTATTTT. Protein sequence: CASSPTNADTQYF.

This clonotype turned up a few times. In DNA form, the CDR3 reads TGCAGTGCTAGGACTCTAGCTGGTGAGCAGTTCTTC. Its protein is CSARTLAGEQFF. The V gene is TRBV20-1, the J gene TRBJ2-1; D is possibly TRBD2 (5 bases). Germline V CDR1 and CDR2: DFQATT, SNEGSKA (reference sequence). This CDR3 region has 12 residues. Trimming took off 3 bases at V and 9 bases at J, with 12 bases between the two ends.

The chain links TRBV21-1 to TRBJ2-6; the D segment call TRBD1 is taken from the table without a DNA check. TRBV21-1 is termed a pseudogene. CDR3 length equals 18 residues. This CDR3 is CASSKATGAISGANVLTF. DNA of the CDR3: TGTGCCAGCAGCAAAGCAACAGGGGCCATCTCTGGGGCCAACGTCCTGACTTTC.

This chain uses TRBV12-3 or TRBV12-4 with TRBJ2-7; 9 bases fit TRBD1. The closer fit of TRBJ2-5 to the DNA end suggests the J call may be wrong. The CDR3 runs 13 residues. The DNA of the CDR3 is TGTGCCAGCAGTTATAAGACAGGGGGGACCCAGTACTTC. The encoded protein is CASSYKTGGTQYF.